The rows below give T cell receptor beta chains drawn from one sample of a study of CD8 T cells in ankylosing spondylitis. Using its own MiXCR run on the 5' RACE reads, TCRdb lists one record per CDR3 protein. The table shows 500,000 to 550,000 distinct CDR3 sequences, with roughly 13% occurring only once. The specimen sequenced was blood, either unsorted or a sorted T cell fraction (not recorded which). All receptors come from a male donor with ankylosing spondylitis. Both conserved end residues are part of each CDR3. A D gene is named only where the DNA matches it firmly. The size of a clone is reported for some rows only, either as once, few or many, or as a class for expanded clones.

j_call d_call clone_size v_call cdr3_aa cdr3_nt
TRBJ2-3 TRBD1 NA TRBV6-1 CASSARDSSTDTQYF TGTGCCAGCAGCGCTAGGGACAGCAGCACAGATACGCAGTATTTT
TRBJ2-2 NA many TRBV4-1 CASSHFRTGRTSGDTGELFF TGCGCCAGCAGCCATTTCCGGACAGGGCGTACTAGCGGAGACACCGGGGAGCTGTTTTTT
TRBJ1-2 NA few TRBV16 CASSQSLQPNYGYTF TGTGCCAGCAGCCAATCTCTACAACCTAACTATGGCTACACCTTC
TRBJ1-5 NA few TRBV2 CASNREGVNSNQPQHF TGTGCCAGCAACCGGGAGGGGGTGAATAGCAATCAGCCCCAGCATTTT
TRBJ2-1 TRBD2 NA TRBV29-1 CSGLAGYDEQFF TGCAGTGGACTAGCGGGATACGATGAGCAGTTCTTC
TRBJ2-1 TRBD2 few TRBV28 CALGLAGANEQFF TGTGCCCTCGGGCTAGCGGGAGCCAATGAGCAGTTCTTC
TRBJ1-5 NA NA TRBV3-1 CASSQAADNQPQHF TGTGCCAGCAGCCAAGCGGCTGATAATCAGCCCCAGCATTTT
TRBJ2-1 TRBD1 NA TRBV20-1 CSARLGQGRNEQFF TGCAGTGCTAGATTGGGACAGGGGAGGAATGAGCAGTTCTTC
TRBJ2-5 TRBD1 NA TRBV27 CASTKRTGQETQYF TGTGCCAGCACAAAAAGGACAGGGCAAGAGACCCAGTACTTC
TRBJ2-3 NA few TRBV7-9 CASIGQGRTDTQYF TGTGCCAGCATAGGGCAGGGTCGGACAGATACGCAGTATTTT
TRBJ2-7 NA NA TRBV5-6 CASSLQLTYEQYF TGTGCCAGCAGCTTGCAGCTTACCTACGAGCAGTACTTC
TRBJ1-1 TRBD1 few TRBV11-2 CASSPGQGLLNTEAFF TGTGCCAGCAGCCCCGGACAGGGCTTACTTAACACTGAAGCTTTCTTT
TRBJ1-1 NA NA TRBV7-8 CASSPGHYRTEAFF TGTGCCAGCAGCCCAGGACATTATAGGACTGAAGCTTTCTTT
TRBJ2-2 NA many TRBV5-1 CASSPLSADAGELFF TGCGCCAGCAGCCCATTAAGTGCGGATGCCGGGGAGCTGTTTTTT
TRBJ2-7 NA few TRBV20-1 CSARPMRSYEQYF TGCAGTGCTAGGCCAATGAGATCCTACGAGCAGTACTTC
TRBJ2-1 NA many TRBV3-1 CASSPLGWVTEQFF TGTGCCAGCAGCCCCCTGGGGTGGGTAACTGAGCAGTTCTTC
TRBJ2-2 NA NA TRBV9 CASSVAQASAYTGELFF TGTGCCAGCAGCGTAGCCCAGGCTAGCGCATACACCGGGGAGCTGTTTTTT
TRBJ2-1 NA many TRBV20-1 CSARVGGASYNEQFF TGCAGTGCTAGAGTGGGGGGAGCGTCCTACAATGAGCAGTTCTTC
TRBJ2-3 TRBD2 few TRBV2 CASSELAGGETDTQYF TGTGCCAGCAGTGAACTAGCGGGAGGAGAGACAGATACGCAGTATTTT
TRBJ2-4 TRBD1 few TRBV18 CASSGMTGPGAKNIQYF TGTGCCAGCTCGGGGATGACAGGGCCTGGGGCCAAAAACATTCAGTACTTC